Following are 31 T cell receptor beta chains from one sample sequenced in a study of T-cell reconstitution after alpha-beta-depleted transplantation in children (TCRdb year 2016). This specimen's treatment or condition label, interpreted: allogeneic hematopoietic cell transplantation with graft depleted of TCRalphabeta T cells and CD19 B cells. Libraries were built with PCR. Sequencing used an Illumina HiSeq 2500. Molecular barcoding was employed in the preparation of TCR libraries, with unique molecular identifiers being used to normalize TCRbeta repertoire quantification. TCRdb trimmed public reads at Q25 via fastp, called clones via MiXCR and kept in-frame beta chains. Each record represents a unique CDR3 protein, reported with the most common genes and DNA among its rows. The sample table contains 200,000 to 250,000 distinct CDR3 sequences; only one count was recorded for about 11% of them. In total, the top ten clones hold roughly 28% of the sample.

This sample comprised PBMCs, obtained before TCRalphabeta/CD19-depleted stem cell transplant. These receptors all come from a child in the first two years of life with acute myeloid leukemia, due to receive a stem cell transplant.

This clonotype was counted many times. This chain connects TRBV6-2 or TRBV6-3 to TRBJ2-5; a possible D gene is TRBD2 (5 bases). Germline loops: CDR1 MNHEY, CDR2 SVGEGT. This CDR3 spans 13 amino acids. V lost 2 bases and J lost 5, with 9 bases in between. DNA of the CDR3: TGTGCCAGCAGTTACCTAAGAGGGGAGACCCAGTACTTC. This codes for CASSYLRGETQYF.

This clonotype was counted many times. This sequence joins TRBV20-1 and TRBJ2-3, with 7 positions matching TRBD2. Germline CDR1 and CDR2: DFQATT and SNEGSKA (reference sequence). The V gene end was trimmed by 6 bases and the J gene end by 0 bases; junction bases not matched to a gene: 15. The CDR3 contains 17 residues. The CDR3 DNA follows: TGCAGTGCCACCACTTCGCTCAGCGGGGAGAGCACAGATACGCAGTATTTT. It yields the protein CSATTSLSGESTDTQYF.

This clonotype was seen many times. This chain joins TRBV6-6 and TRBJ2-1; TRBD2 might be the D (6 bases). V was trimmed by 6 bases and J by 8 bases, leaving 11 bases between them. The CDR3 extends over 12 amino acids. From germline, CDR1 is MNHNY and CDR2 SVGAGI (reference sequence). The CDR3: CASSRLGDEQFF. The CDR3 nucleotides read TGTGCCAGCAGCCGACTAGGGGATGAGCAGTTCTTC.

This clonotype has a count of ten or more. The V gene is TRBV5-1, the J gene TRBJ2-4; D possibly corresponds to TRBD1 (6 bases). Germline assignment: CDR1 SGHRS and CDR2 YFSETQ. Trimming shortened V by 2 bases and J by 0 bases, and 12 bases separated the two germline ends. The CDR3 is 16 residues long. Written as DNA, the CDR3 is TGCGCCAGCAGCTTCGGACAGACTTTAGCCAAAAACATTCAGTACTTC. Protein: CASSFGQTLAKNIQYF.

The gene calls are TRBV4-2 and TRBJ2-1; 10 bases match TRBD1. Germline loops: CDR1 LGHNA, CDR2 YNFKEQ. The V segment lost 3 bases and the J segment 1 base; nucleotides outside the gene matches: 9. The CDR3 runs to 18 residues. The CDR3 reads CASSQEGQGGWSYNEQFF. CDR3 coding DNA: TGTGCCAGCAGCCAGGAAGGACAGGGGGGGTGGTCCTACAATGAGCAGTTCTTC.

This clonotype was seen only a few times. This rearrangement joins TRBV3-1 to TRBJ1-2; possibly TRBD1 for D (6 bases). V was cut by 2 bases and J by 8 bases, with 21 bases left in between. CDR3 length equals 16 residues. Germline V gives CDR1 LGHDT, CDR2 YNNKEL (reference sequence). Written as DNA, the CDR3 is TGTGCCAGCAGCCAAATTCACCCAACCCGGGACACCGGCTACACCTTC. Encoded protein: CASSQIHPTRDTGYTF.

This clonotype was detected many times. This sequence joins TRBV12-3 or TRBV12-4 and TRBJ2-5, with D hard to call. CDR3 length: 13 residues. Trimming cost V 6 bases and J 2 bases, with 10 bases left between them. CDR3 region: CASSSQAQETQYF. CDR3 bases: TGTGCCAGCAGCTCGCAGGCACAAGAGACCCAGTACTTC.

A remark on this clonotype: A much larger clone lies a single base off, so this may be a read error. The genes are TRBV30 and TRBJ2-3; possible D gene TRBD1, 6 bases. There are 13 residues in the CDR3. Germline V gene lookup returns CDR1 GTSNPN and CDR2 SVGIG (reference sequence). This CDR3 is CAWRGRGVDTQSF. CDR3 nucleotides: TGTGCCTGGAGGGGCAGGGGCGTGGATACGCAGTCTTTT.

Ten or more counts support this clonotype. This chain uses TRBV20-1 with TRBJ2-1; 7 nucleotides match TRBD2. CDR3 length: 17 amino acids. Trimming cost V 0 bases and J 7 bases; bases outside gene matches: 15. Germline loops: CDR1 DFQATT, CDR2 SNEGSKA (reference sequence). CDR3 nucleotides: TGCAGTGCTAGAGATCTCTTGGGGAGGGCCTACTCGAATGAGCAGTTCTTC. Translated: CSARDLLGRAYSNEQFF.

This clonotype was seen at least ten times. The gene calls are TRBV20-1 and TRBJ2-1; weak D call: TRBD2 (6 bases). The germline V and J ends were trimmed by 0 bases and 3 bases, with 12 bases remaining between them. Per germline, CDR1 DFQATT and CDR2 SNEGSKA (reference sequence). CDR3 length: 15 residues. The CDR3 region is CSARDLAGSYNEQFF. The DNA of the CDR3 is TGCAGTGCTAGAGATCTGGCGGGGAGCTACAATGAGCAGTTCTTC.

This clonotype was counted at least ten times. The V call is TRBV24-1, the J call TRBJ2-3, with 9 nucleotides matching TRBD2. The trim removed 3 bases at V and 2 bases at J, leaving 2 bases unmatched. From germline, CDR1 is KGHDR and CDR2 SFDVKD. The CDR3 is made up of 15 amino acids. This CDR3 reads CATSDGGRATDTQYF. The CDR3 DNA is TGTGCCACCAGTGATGGCGGGAGGGCCACAGATACGCAGTATTTT.

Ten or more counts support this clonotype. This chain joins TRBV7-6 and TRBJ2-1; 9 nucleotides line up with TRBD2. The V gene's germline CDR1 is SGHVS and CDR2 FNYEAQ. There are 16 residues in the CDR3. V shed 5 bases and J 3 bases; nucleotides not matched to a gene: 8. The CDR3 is CASSVEWRGGYNEQFF. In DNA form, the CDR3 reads TGTGCCAGCAGCGTAGAGTGGCGGGGGGGCTACAATGAGCAGTTCTTC.

The CDR3 protein is CAWSGGSSYEQYF. CDR3 sequence (DNA): TGTGCCTGGAGTGGCGGGTCCTCCTACGAGCAGTACTTC. The V gene is TRBV30, the J gene TRBJ2-7, with a weak D call TRBD2 (5 bases). Looked up from germline, CDR1 is GTSNPN and CDR2 is SVGIG (reference sequence). The CDR3 loop spans 13 amino acids. V lost 1 base and J 0 bases, leaving 7 bases between the germline ends.

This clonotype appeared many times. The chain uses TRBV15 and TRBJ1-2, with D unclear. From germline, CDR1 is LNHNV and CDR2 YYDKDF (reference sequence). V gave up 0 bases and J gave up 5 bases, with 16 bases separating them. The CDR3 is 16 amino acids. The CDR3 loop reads CATSRDRGATGYGYTF. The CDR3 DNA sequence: TGTGCCACCAGCAGAGATCGCGGAGCTACTGGGTATGGCTACACCTTC. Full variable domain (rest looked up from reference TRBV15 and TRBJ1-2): DAMVIQNPRYQVTQFGKPVTLSCSQTLNHNVMYWYQQKSSQAPKLLFHYYDKDFNNEADTPDNFQSRRPNTSFCFLDIRSPGLGDTAMYLCATSRDRGATGYGYTFGSGTRLTVV.

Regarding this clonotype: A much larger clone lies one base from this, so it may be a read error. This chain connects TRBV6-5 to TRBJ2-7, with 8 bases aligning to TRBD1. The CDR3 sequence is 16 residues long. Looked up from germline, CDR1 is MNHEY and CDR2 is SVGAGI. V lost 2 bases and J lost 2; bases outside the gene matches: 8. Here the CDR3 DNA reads TGTGCCAGCAGTTACGTCACGGACAGGGTACCCTACGAGCAGTACTTC. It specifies CASSYVTDRVPYEQYF.

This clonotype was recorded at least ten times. CDR3 sequence (DNA): TGTGCCAGCAGGACTAGCGGGGTGAACACCGGGGAGCTGTTTTTT. Translation: CASRTSGVNTGELFF. The rearrangement uses TRBV12-3 or TRBV12-4 and TRBJ2-2; TRBD2 matches 11 bases. With V trimmed by 6 bases and J by 1 base, 1 base remained unmatched. The CDR3 runs to 15 residues.

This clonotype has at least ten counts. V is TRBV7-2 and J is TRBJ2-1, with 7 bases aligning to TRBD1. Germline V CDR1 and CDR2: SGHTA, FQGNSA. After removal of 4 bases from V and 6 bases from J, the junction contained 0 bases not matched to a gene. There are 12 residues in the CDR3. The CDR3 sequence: CASSSGGNEQFF. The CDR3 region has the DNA TGTGCCAGCAGCTCAGGGGGCAATGAGCAGTTCTTC.

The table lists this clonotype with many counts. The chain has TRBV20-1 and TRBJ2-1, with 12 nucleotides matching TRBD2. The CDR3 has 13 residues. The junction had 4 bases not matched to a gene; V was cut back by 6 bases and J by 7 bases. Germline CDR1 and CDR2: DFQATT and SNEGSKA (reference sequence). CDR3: CSATTSGRNEQFF. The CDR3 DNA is TGCAGTGCAACGACTAGCGGGAGAAATGAGCAGTTCTTC.

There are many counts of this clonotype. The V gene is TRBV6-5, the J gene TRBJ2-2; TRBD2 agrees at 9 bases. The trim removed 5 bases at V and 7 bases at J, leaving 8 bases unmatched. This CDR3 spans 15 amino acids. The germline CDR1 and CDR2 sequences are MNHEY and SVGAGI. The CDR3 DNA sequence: TGTGCCAGCAGTCGGTCCAGCGGGAGGAACGGGGAGCTGTTTTTT. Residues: CASSRSSGRNGELFF.

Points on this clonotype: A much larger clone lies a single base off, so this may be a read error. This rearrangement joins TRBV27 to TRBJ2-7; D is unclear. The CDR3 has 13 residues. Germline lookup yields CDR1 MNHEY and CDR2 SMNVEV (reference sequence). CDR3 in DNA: TGTGTCAGCAGTTTAAGGGTCCTGGGCGAGCAGTACTTC. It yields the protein CVSSLRVLGEQYF.

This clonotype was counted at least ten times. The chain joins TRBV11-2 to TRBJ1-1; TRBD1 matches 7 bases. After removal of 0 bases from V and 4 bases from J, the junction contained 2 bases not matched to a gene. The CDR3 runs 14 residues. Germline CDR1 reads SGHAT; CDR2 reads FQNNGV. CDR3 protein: CASSLEQGLTEAFF. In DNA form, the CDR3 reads TGTGCCAGCAGCTTAGAACAGGGGCTCACTGAAGCTTTCTTT.

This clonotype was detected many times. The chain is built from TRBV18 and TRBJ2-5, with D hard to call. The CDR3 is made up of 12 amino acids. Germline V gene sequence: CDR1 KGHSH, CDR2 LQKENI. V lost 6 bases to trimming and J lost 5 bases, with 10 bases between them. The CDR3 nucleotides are TGTGCCAGCTCCCCCATGGTGGAGACCCAGTACTTC. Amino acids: CASSPMVETQYF.

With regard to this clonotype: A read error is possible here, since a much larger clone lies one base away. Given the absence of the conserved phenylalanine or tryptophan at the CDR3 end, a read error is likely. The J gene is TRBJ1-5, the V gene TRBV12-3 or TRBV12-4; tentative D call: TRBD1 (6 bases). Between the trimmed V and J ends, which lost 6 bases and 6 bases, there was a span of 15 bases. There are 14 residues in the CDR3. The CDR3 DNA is TGTGCCAGCAGGGGCGGGACAATGGGTCAGCCCCAGCATTTA. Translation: CASRGGTMGQPQHL.

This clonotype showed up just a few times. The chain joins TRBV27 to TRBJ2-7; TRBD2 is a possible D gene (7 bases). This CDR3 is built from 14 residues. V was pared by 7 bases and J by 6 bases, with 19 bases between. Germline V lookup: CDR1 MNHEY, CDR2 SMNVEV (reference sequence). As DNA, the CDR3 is TGTGCCAGCACCCCAGGGGCGGGAGTTTCCGAGCAGTACTTC. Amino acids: CASTPGAGVSEQYF.

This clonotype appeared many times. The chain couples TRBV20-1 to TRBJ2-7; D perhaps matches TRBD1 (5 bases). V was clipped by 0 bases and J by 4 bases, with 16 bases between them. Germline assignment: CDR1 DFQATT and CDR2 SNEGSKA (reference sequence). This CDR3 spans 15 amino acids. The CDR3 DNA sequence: TGCAGTGCTAGAGATCGGCAGACAGCAATTTACGAGCAGTACTTC. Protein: CSARDRQTAIYEQYF.

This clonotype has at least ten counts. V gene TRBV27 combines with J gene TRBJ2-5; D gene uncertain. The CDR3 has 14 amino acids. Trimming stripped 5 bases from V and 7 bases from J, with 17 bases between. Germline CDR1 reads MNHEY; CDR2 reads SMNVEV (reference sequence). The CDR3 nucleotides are TGTGCCAGCAGTCCCTTTAGAGGCTCCGTGACCCAGTACTTC. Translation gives CASSPFRGSVTQYF.

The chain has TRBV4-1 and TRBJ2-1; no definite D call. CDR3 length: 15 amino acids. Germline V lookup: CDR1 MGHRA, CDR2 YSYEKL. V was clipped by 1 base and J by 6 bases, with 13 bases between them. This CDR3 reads CASSQAPPTGNEQFF. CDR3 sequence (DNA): TGCGCCAGCAGCCAAGCCCCACCAACTGGCAATGAGCAGTTCTTC.

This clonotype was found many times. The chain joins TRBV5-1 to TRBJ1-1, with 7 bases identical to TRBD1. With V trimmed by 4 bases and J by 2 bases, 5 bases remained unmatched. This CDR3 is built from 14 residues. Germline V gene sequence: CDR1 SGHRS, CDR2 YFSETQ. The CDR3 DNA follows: TGCGCCAGCAGCCCACAGGGGTTTAACACTGAAGCTTTCTTT. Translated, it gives CASSPQGFNTEAFF.

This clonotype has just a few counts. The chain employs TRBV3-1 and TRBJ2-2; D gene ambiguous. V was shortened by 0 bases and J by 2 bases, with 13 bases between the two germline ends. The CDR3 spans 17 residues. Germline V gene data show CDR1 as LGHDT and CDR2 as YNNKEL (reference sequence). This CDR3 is CASSQDPVPFNTGELFF. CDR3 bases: TGTGCCAGCAGCCAAGATCCCGTCCCGTTTAACACCGGGGAGCTGTTTTTT.

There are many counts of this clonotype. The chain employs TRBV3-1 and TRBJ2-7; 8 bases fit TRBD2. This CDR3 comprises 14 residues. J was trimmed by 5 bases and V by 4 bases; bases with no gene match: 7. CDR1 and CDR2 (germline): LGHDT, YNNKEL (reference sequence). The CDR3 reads CASSLLAAGDEQYF. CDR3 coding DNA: TGTGCCAGCAGCCTACTAGCGGCGGGAGACGAGCAGTACTTC.

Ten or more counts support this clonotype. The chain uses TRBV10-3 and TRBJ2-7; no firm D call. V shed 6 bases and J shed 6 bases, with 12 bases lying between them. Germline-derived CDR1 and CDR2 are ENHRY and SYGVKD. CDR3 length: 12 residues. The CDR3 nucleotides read TGTGCCATCAGCCCTTACGGGCTCGAGCAGTACTTC. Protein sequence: CAISPYGLEQYF.